This T cell receptor (beta chain) was captured in a study of T cells after posttransplantation cyclophosphamide. Germline V gives CDR1 SNHLY, CDR2 FYNNEI. V lost 9 bases to trimming and J lost 5 bases, with 13 bases between them. This CDR3 has 12 amino acids. TCRdb keeps only in-frame clones here, not all; method: immunoSEQ multiplex PCR. This table has some 52,000 clones, around 83% appearing once. This chain connects TRBV2 to TRBJ1-2; the D gene is possibly TRBD1 (5 bases). The receptor comes from a man younger than 40 with a blood cancer, CMV-positive, and with a related stem cell donor. The sample was PBMCs. CDR3 residues: CARAGVGYGYTF. The DNA of the CDR3 is TGTGCCAGAGCGGGGGTGGGGTATGGCTACACCTTC.